This T cell receptor (beta chain) was documented in a study of neoadjuvant anti-PD-1 for oral cavity cancer. J was trimmed by 3 bases and V by 7 bases; bases with no gene match: 9. The CDR3 loop spans 13 amino acids. Germline assignment: CDR1 SQVTM and CDR2 ANQGSEA. This clone has only one observation. PBMC libraries mostly used around 500 ng of input genomic DNA, with six replicates per sample. TCRdb's copy holds only in-frame clones and misses some; the assay was immunoSEQ multiplex PCR. Altogether about 72,000 clones are present, over 70% being singletons, with the ten largest covering roughly 3.5%.

The rearrangement links TRBV29-1 to TRBJ2-7, with TRBD1 identical over 7 bases. The receptor comes from a person between 40 and 85 years old with oral cavity squamous cell carcinoma. The sample here was PBMCs, taken before nivolumab (anti-PD-1) treatment. CDR3 DNA sequence: TGCAGCGCCTACACAGGGGAAGTCTACGAGCAGTACTTC. Translated, it gives CSAYTGEVYEQYF.